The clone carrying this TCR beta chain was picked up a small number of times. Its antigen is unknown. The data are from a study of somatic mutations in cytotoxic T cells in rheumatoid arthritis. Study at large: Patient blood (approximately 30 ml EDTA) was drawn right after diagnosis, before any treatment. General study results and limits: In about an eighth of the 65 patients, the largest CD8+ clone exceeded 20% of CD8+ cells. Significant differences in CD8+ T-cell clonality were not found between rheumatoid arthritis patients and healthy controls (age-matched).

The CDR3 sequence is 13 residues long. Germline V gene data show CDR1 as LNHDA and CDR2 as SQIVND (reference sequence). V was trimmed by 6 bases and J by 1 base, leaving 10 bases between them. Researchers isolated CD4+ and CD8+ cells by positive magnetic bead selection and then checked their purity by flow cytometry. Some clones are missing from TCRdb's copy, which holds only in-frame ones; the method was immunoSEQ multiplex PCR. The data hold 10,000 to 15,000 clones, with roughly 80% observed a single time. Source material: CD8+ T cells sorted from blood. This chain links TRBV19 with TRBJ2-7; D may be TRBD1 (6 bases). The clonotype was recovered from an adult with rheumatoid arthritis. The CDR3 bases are TGTGCCAGTAGGGAGAGGGGGTCCTACGAGCAGTACTTC. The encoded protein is CASRERGSYEQYF. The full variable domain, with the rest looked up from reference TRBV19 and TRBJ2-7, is DGGITQSPKYLFRKEGQNVTLSCEQNLNHDAMYWYRQDPGQGLRLIYYSQIVNDFQKGDIAEGYSVSREKKESFPLTVTSAQKNPTAFYLCASRERGSYEQYFGPGTRLTVT.